This T cell receptor (beta chain) appears in the sequencing data of a study of cytomegalovirus exposure and HLA in healthy donors. General study points: A later analysis by the authors found several of the most significant clusters apparently linked to common viral pathogens.

Germline CDR1 KGHSH, CDR2 LQKENI. V shed 1 base, J shed 10 bases, and the junction held 6 bases outside the gene matches. The CDR3 sequence is 13 residues long. In the PCR, 60 Vbeta and 13 Jbeta primers were used. Profiling relied on immunoSEQ multiplex PCR, and the TCRdb table lists in-frame clones only, not all of them. The data contain about 60,000 clones, approximately 77% of them singletons. Comments on this clone: Its antigen is as yet unknown.

This sequence joins TRBV18 and TRBJ1-1, with TRBD1 matching 7 bases. Sequencing was done on a sample of PBMCs. This receptor was taken from a middle-aged woman in good health and CMV-seropositive. CDR3 residues: CASSPQTGRGAFF. The CDR3 DNA is TGTGCCAGCTCACCACAGACAGGGCGCGGAGCTTTCTTT.